This T cell receptor (beta chain) was documented in a study of T cell responses to AZD1222 COVID-19 vaccine (dated by TCRdb to 2020 to 2023). General notes on the study: AZD1222 recipients whose second dose came at about 4 weeks and those whose second dose came at about 12 weeks were combined into one group, since spike-specific TCR depth and breadth did not differ between the two schedules. A total of 233 trial participants underwent TCR sequencing, of whom nearly 210 received two doses of AZD1222 and about 26 received two doses of the MenACWY control vaccine. Trial participants were enrolled by age into subgroups of 18-55, 56-69 and 70-plus years, and approximately 150, 30 and 60 TCR-sequenced participants, respectively, were included in these subgroups.

Remarks on this clone: Its antigen is not yet known. One base away there is no much larger clone; base qualities are not given.

The full study reports these points: No day 14 peak-response samples were available, so repertoires were characterized only after the peak T cell response. CD4 TCRs associated with the vaccine covered the entire spike protein, and the dominant responses were in regions 160-218 and 743-854. In the small 56-69-year group, the increase in depth fell short of significance, most likely because of low power. Reportedly, close to half of the unique spike-specific TCRs recognized epitopes lying outside the regions that are mutated in the B.1.351 and B.1.1.7 variants. Conclusions about previously exposed vaccinees are limited because only five or six AZD1222 recipients were SARS-CoV-2 seropositive at baseline. Spike-specific TCR breadth and depth rose significantly after two AZD1222 doses compared with day 0 and with MenACWY recipients. Most participants were white British and females outnumbered males, and the authors suggested that clonal diversity may have been underestimated.

The CDR3 regions of human TCRbeta chains were subjected to immunosequencing. In the original analysis: Repertoire TCRs were checked for matches against a reference library of SARS-CoV-2-specific TCRs that had been generated using the MIRA antigen-specificity platform. Breadth was defined as the fraction of unique TCRs that were SARS-CoV-2-associated. Depth was defined as the fraction of total T cells that were SARS-CoV-2-associated. Using the MIRA data, each spike-specific TCR was mapped to the spike region that the TCR reacts to and placed in a CD4 or CD8 class. Log10-transformed breadth and depth values were compared by one-way ANOVA with Sidak's multiple comparisons tests. TCRdb took over this immuneACCESS table, retaining in-frame rearrangements with V and J assigned. Such tables are incomplete; in checked studies, under half of the missing clones stem from an unresolved V gene, and the remainder is unexplained. V, J and clone size are taken as reported in that table, and D and trimming were inferred from the DNA itself. The sample table shows 150,000 or so clones, and about 92% are seen once. The ten most abundant clones make up approximately 19% of the sample.

The junction shows trimming of 4 bases on V and 6 bases on J, plus 12 bases between the germline ends. Based on the germline V gene (reference sequence), the CDR1 and CDR2 sequences are GTSNPN and SVGIG. Including the terminal cysteine and phenylalanine, the CDR3 comprises 12 residues. The retained sequence is limited to the CDR3, 36 bases, with the frame set at the first base. Explained via the paper, the time point label denotes: baseline before first vaccination. Samples from vaccinated people were obtained from the UK trials COV001 and COV002, which included a single-blind randomized controlled phase 2/3 trial of AZD1222 (ChAdOx1 nCoV-19) in healthy adults. For TCRbeta chain sequencing, PBMC samples were collected from trial participants at day 0 and at day 28 after the second dose.

The clonotype comes from an adult in good health. The V and J segments used are TRBV30 and TRBJ1-2; matching of 5 bases hints at TRBD1 as the D gene. Sequenced here: peripheral blood, sampled on day 0 of AZD1222 vaccination. The CDR3 corresponds to CAWIRDRHGYTF. The DNA reads TGTGCCTGGATCCGGGACCGACATGGCTACACCTTC.